This T cell receptor beta chain comes out of a study of T cell repertoires in cytomegalovirus infection. Across the study: Both a matching HLA type and CMV infection were indicated by public TCR beta signatures.

TCRdb redid the calling of the reads with MiXCR, one entry per CDR3 protein. The data contain 350,000 to 550,000 distinct CDR3 sequences, approximately 31% of them singletons. The CDR3 contains 18 residues. The V gene lost 2 bases and the J gene lost 0 bases, with 17 bases spanning the gap. Germline V CDR1 and CDR2: LNHDA, SQIVND (reference sequence). Ten or more counts support this clonotype. The sample taken for sequencing was PBMCs. This sequence joins TRBV19 and TRBJ1-3; D may be TRBD1 (6 bases). This clonotype was obtained from a human donor in good health (CMV status not recorded). Some clones in this sample may be carry-over from other donors' samples. Here the CDR3 reads CASSIYRLRDTSGNTIYF. For the CDR3, the DNA is TGTGCCAGTAGTATATATCGTCTCCGGGACACCTCTGGAAACACCATATATTTT.